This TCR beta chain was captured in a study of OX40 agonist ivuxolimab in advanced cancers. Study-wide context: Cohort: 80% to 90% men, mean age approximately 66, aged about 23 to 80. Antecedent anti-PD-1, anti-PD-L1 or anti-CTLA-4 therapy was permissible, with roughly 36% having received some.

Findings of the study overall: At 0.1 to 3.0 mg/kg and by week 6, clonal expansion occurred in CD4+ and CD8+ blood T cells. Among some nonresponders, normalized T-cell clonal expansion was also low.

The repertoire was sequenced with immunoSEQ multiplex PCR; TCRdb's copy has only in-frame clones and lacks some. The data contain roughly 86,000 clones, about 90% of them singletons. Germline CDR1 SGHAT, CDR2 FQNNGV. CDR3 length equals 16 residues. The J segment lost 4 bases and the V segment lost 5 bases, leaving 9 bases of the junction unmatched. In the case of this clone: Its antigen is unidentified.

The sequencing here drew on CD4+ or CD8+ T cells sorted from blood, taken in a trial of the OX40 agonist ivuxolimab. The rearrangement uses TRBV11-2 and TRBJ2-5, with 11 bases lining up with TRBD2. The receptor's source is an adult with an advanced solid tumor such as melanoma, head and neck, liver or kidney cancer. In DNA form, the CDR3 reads TGTGCCAGCAGCGTCTTGTCTAGCGGGAGGAGAGAGACCCAGTACTTC. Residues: CASSVLSSGRRETQYF. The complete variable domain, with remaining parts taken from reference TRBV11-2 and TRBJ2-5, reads EAGVAQSPRYKIIEKRQSVAFWCNPISGHATLYWYQQILGQGPKLLIQFQNNGVVDDSQLPKDRFSAERLKGVDSTLKIQPAKLEDSAVYLCASSVLSSGRRETQYFGPGTRLLVL.